Reported below is one TCR beta chain. No antigen is known for it. The germline V gene has CDR1 GTSNPN and CDR2 SVGIG (reference sequence). Trimming stripped 4 bases from V and 10 bases from J, with 14 bases between. CDR3 size: 13 residues. With 60 Vbeta and 13 Jbeta primers, the PCR was carried out. Clones were sequenced by immunoSEQ multiplex PCR, and TCRdb holds only the in-frame ones, with some missing. Of 170,000 or so clones in the sample, 70% to 90% are singletons; the top ten hold under 5%. These data belong to a study of cytomegalovirus exposure and HLA in healthy donors. Study-level results: Across donors, sequencing depth was assumed by presence/absence analyses to be roughly uniform.

Material: PBMCs. The clonotype comes from a girl aged 5-17 years in good health and CMV-seropositive. The chain combines TRBV30 with TRBJ1-6; possible D gene TRBD1, 6 bases. DNA for the CDR3: TGTGCCTGGAATTACGGGGGGCTATCACCCCTCCACTTT. It is translated as CAWNYGGLSPLHF.